This TCR beta chain was obtained from a study of blood T cell repertoires in COVID-19. In the study overall: Acute and convalescent COVID-19 samples came from the United States, Italy and Spain.

In the study's own analysis: Scientists estimated how many nucleated cells there were by amplifying reference gene primers. TCRdb's table, derived via immunoSEQ multiplex PCR, lists solely in-frame clones and lacks some. For V, J and clone size, that table is used; D and trimming come from the DNA. The table has approximately 80,000 clones, about nine tenths seen once. Sequenced material: peripheral blood. The clonotype originates from a human donor in a cohort sampled during active COVID-19.

CDR3 coding DNA: TGTGCCAGCAGTTACTCGAGGGACAGGGATGGTGGCTACACCTTC. It yields the protein CASSYSRDRDGGYTF. This chain uses TRBV6-5 with TRBJ1-2; TRBD1 matches at 9 bases. The trim removed 0 bases at V and 7 bases at J, leaving 6 bases unmatched. The germline V gene has CDR1 MNHEY and CDR2 SVGAGI. The CDR3 has 15 amino acids.